These 13 T cell receptor beta chains came from one sample sequenced in a study of cytomegalovirus exposure and HLA in healthy donors. The PCR made use of 60 Vbeta and 13 Jbeta primers. Sequenced by immunoSEQ multiplex PCR; TCRdb stores in-frame clones only, minus some. The sample lists 200,000 or so clones, about 79% occurring once. Sequencing input: PBMCs. The receptors stem from a man aged 18 to 30 in good health and CMV-seronegative.

V usage is TRBV11-3 and J usage is TRBJ2-1; D is possibly TRBD1 (5 bases). CDR1 SGHNT and CDR2 YENEEA come from the germline V gene. The CDR3 length is 14 residues. V lost 4 bases and J lost 7, with 14 bases in between. The CDR3 loop reads CASSSPGIPNEQFF. The CDR3 DNA is TGTGCCAGCAGCTCCCCAGGGATTCCTAATGAGCAGTTCTTC.

This chain links TRBV5-8 with TRBJ1-2; TRBD1 aligns across 8 bases. The CDR3 covers 14 residues. The V segment lost 2 bases and the J segment 4 bases; nucleotides outside the gene matches: 4. Germline lookup yields CDR1 SGHTS and CDR2 YDEGEE. CDR3 residues: CASSFGQGSYGYTF. The DNA for the CDR3 is TGTGCCAGCAGCTTCGGACAGGGAAGCTATGGCTACACCTTC. The variable domain in full, completed from reference TRBV5-8 and TRBJ1-2, reads EAGVTQSPTHLIKTRGQQATLRCSPISGHTSVYWYQQALGLGLQFLLWYDEGEERNRGNFPPRFSGRQFPNYSSELNVNALELEDSALYLCASSFGQGSYGYTFGSGTRLTVV.

The genes are TRBV4-1 and TRBJ2-3; the D gene is possibly TRBD1 (5 bases). The germline V gene encodes CDR1 MGHRA and CDR2 YSYEKL. V shed 0 bases and J shed 9 bases, with 10 bases lying between them. CDR3 length equals 13 residues. The CDR3: CASSQDREWTQYF. DNA for the CDR3: TGCGCCAGCAGCCAAGACAGGGAATGGACGCAGTATTTT.

The chain combines TRBV5-1 with TRBJ2-5; no definite D call. The germline gives CDR1 SGHRS, CDR2 YFSETQ. This CDR3 spans 15 amino acids. V was clipped by 0 bases and J by 4 bases, with 13 bases between them. CDR3 sequence: CASSLAGTPRETQYF. For the CDR3, the DNA is TGCGCCAGCAGCTTGGCGGGTACCCCACGAGAGACCCAGTACTTC. The full variable domain, completed using reference TRBV5-1 and TRBJ2-5, is KAGVTQTPRYLIKTRGQQVTLSCSPISGHRSVSWYQQTPGQGLQFLFEYFSETQRNKGNFPGRFSGRQFSNSRSEMNVSTLELGDSALYLCASSLAGTPRETQYFGPGTRLLVL.

The rearrangement uses TRBV28 and TRBJ2-5, with 8 bases matching TRBD1. The CDR3 runs to 12 residues. Germline V gene lookup returns CDR1 MDHEN and CDR2 SYDVKM. The trim removed 8 bases at V and 6 bases at J, leaving 5 bases unmatched. CDR3: CASYGQGKTQYF. As DNA, the CDR3 is TGTGCCAGCTACGGACAGGGAAAGACCCAGTACTTC.

The chain links TRBV4-2 to TRBJ2-7, with D possibly being TRBD2 (6 bases). CDR3 length: 16 residues. The V gene lost 1 base and the J gene lost 0 bases, with 13 bases spanning the gap. CDR1 is LGHNA, CDR2 YNFKEQ, per germline. The CDR3: CASSQGNSGLSYEQYF. CDR3 DNA sequence: TGTGCCAGCAGCCAAGGAAATAGCGGACTCTCCTACGAGCAGTACTTC.

The rearrangement joins TRBV15 to TRBJ2-1; D perhaps matches TRBD2 (5 bases). Looked up from germline, CDR1 is LNHNV and CDR2 is YYDKDF (reference sequence). Trimming stripped 3 bases from V and 4 bases from J, with 10 bases between. The CDR3 runs 14 residues. DNA for the CDR3: TGTGCCACCAGCAGTGCAAGGGAGTACAATGAGCAGTTCTTC. Translated, it gives CATSSAREYNEQFF.

The chain employs TRBV7-9 and TRBJ2-2; D is possibly TRBD2 (5 bases). Looked up from germline, CDR1 is SEHNR and CDR2 is FQNEAQ (reference sequence). V dropped 6 bases and J dropped 1 base, with 9 bases sitting between them. This CDR3 has 14 amino acids. CDR3 nucleotides: TGTGCCAGCAGATCCGCGGGGAACACCGGGGAGCTGTTTTTT. The encoded protein is CASRSAGNTGELFF. Supplemented by reference TRBV7-9 and TRBJ2-2, the full variable domain reads DTGVSQNPRHKITKRGQNVTFRCDPISEHNRLYWYRQTLGQGPEFLTYFQNEAQLEKSRLLSDRFSAERPKGSFSTLEIQRTEQGDSAMYLCASRSAGNTGELFFGEGSRLTVL.

This clone was seen a few times. The chain joins TRBV19 to TRBJ2-5; D perhaps matches TRBD2 (5 bases). Germline V CDR1 and CDR2: LNHDA, SQIVND (reference sequence). With 0 bases removed from V and 5 bases from J, the gap between germline ends came to 10 bases. CDR3 length: 14 residues. This CDR3 reads CASSIERGSETQYF. In nucleotides, the CDR3 is TGTGCCAGTAGTATAGAGAGAGGGTCCGAGACCCAGTACTTC.

This chain uses TRBV7-2 with TRBJ2-2; D is unresolved. The germline V gene has CDR1 SGHTA and CDR2 FQGNSA. CDR3 length: 12 residues. V shed 6 bases and J shed 5 bases, with 7 bases lying between them. CDR3 DNA sequence: TGTGCCAGCAGTCCCCGTACCGGGGAGCTGTTTTTT. Encoded protein: CASSPRTGELFF.

This clone was seen a single time. J is TRBJ2-7 and V is TRBV6-1, with a weak D call TRBD1 (5 bases). Germline V CDR1 and CDR2: MNHNS, SASEGT. Trimming took 5 bases from V and 3 from J, leaving 11 bases between them. The CDR3 is 13 amino acids. CDR3 DNA: TGTGCCAGCAGTATAGACAGAAACTACGAGCAGTACTTC. Its translation: CASSIDRNYEQYF.

This clone was seen just once. V is TRBV6-1 and J is TRBJ1-1; D not certain. The CDR3 has 12 amino acids. V gave up 3 bases and J gave up 6 bases, with 8 bases separating them. Germline values: CDR1 MNHNS, CDR2 SASEGT. Written as DNA, the CDR3 is TGTGCCAGCAGTGAGGGCGTCCCTGAAGCTTTCTTT. Amino acids: CASSEGVPEAFF.

CDR3 loop: CASSLAGINNEQFF. The CDR3 bases are TGCGCCAGCAGCTTGGCCGGGATTAACAATGAGCAGTTCTTC. This rearrangement joins TRBV5-1 to TRBJ2-1; a weak D match, TRBD2 (5 bases). The ends were cut back, 0 bases at V and 5 bases at J, with 9 bases in the middle. The germline V gene has CDR1 SGHRS and CDR2 YFSETQ. The CDR3 has 14 amino acids.